The T cell receptor (beta chain) described here comes from a study of OX40 agonist ivuxolimab in advanced cancers. Whole-study findings and limits: In the 0.1-3.0 mg/kg groups, partial responders showed among the lowest expansion.

Germline V lookup: CDR1 SGHRS, CDR2 YFSETQ. This CDR3 has 14 amino acids. With 0 bases removed from V and 5 bases from J, the gap between germline ends came to 11 bases. The table came from immunoSEQ multiplex PCR; TCRdb's copy has only in-frame clones and leaves some out. The table shows 40,000 to 55,000 clones, with more than 80% occurring only once. As for this clone: Its cognate antigen is unknown.

The sequences come from CD4+ or CD8+ T cells sorted from blood, collected in a trial of the OX40 agonist ivuxolimab. The genes are TRBV5-1 and TRBJ1-1, with D unclear. The source is an adult with an advanced solid tumor such as melanoma, head and neck, liver or kidney cancer. DNA for the CDR3: TGCGCCAGCAGCTTGGTTGATACGGGGACTGAAGCTTTCTTT. Its translation: CASSLVDTGTEAFF.